This note documents a single TCR beta chain sequence. What it recognizes is unknown. During the collection period, no donor immune events like infections were recorded. The record originates from a study of identifying expanded T cells in peripheral blood. Notes on the study in general: Over approximately two and four weeks, about 15 and 19 clones changed, versus approximately 1.2 between replicates. Across healthy donors, higher total template counts meant significantly greater approximately two-week count variance.

Data came from immunoSEQ multiplex PCR; TCRdb stores just in-frame clones and leaves some out. Among tens of thousands of clones listed, around 87% were seen once. Germline CDR1 and CDR2: KGHSH and LQKENI. The J segment lost 0 bases and the V segment lost 3 bases, leaving 7 bases of the junction unmatched. The CDR3 loop spans 17 amino acids. This TCR was recovered from a person aged 18 to 75 in good health. This sequence joins TRBV18 and TRBJ1-1; 10 nucleotides match TRBD1. Sequenced input: blood. CDR3 nucleotides: TGTGCCAGCTCACCGGGGGACAGGGGAAGTTTGAACACTGAAGCTTTCTTT. This encodes CASSPGDRGSLNTEAFF. The entire variable domain, with the rest obtained from reference TRBV18 and TRBJ1-1, is as follows: NAGVMQNPRHLVRRRGQEARLRCSPMKGHSHVYWYRQLPEEGLKFMVYLQKENIIDESGMPKERFSAEFPKEGPSILRIQQVVRGDSAAYFCASSPGDRGSLNTEAFFGQGTRLTVV.